This record looks at one T cell receptor (beta chain) sequence and its context. Its cognate antigen is unknown. The sample is drawn from a study of Ad26.COV2.S vaccination and SARS-CoV-2 variants. Study information: The COV1001 Ad26.COV2.S trial arm included the donor.

The germline CDR1 and CDR2 sequences are MGHRA and YSYEKL. The CDR3 runs to 17 residues. Trimming cost V 4 bases and J 4 bases; bases outside gene matches: 11. Broader study findings: In TCR breadth and depth analyses, total T cell responses may have been underestimated.

The treatment: roughly 19 received Ad26.COV2.S at low or high dose, single or two shots; a few received placebo; per-sample allocation not given. On day 63 after the first injection, vaccine and placebo recipients gave samples. A Boston adult aged 18-55 years was the donor. The data were produced by immunoSEQ multiplex PCR, yet TCRdb's version contains in-frame clones alone and is incomplete. The repertoire includes around 270,000 clones, around 85% of them detected once, and nearly 3% sits in the top ten. The V gene is TRBV4-1, the J gene TRBJ2-3; 10 bases are a match to TRBD2. Sample: peripheral blood, taken in a trial of Ad26.COV2.S vaccine versus placebo. This TCR derives from a person between 18 and 60 years old who received the Ad26.COV2.S COVID-19 vaccine or a placebo. CDR3: CASSRLLPSGGPDTQYF. CDR3 coding DNA: TGCGCCAGCAGCCGCCTCTTGCCTAGCGGGGGACCAGATACGCAGTATTTT.